Given below is one T cell receptor beta chain in context. The target of this receptor is not known. No much larger clone is present one base from it, and per-base qualities are unavailable. The donors were healthy, HIV-negative adults who had no recently reported acute infections or vaccinations. All donors were Caucasian adults living in Nashville, Tennessee, USA. CD4+ T cells were enriched through magnetic negative selection, after which naive cells were positively selected on CD45RA and the remaining negative fraction served as the memory subset. After blood collection by leukapheresis, PBMCs were isolated using Ficoll-Histopaque density gradient centrifugation and then cryopreserved in the vapor phase of liquid nitrogen. Purity and quantity of every magnetically sorted T cell population were checked by analytical flow cytometry. Each sorted fraction had its genomic DNA isolated and then quantified by UV absorbance on a Nanodrop 2000c.

These data are taken from a study of shared clonotypes between healthy human individuals (dated by TCRdb to the early 2020s). Regarding the research as a whole: A few men and two women, aged 18 to 49 years, made up the cohort. Libraries were prepared and TCR repertoires were sequenced by different laboratories using diverse techniques, in order to increase sequencing depth and limit assay-specific biases. For each donor, three plates each were used for CD4 naive and CD4 memory, two plates were used for CD8 naive, and one plate was used for CD8 memory. Leukapheresis yielded between about 0.94 and 10 billion PBMCs per donor. Blood TCR repertoires of roughly 5 healthy adults were deeply sequenced to estimate repertoire size and the extent of clonotype sharing between individuals.

General conclusions and limits of the study: The small number of donors limited the genetic and exposure-history diversity represented. When a handful of donors were compared, the shared fraction of clonotypes was around 5% for naive CD4, approximately 3.3% for naive CD8, more than 2% for memory CD4, and 0.35% to 0.4% for memory CD8. Sampling was limited to blood, and TCR repertoires in tissue likely differ from TCR repertoires in blood. Higher generation probabilities were observed for clonotypes shared by all four sorted-subset donors than for non-shared clonotypes. Incomplete sequencing was indicated by rarefaction of sorted-subset datasets, despite the large sequencing depth. Naive subsets generally had larger estimated clonotype richness than memory subsets. Pairwise subsampling led to the expectation that sequencing depth would affect the degree of clonotype sharing among donors.

Counted from cysteine to phenylalanine, this CDR3 has 14 amino acids. Only the CDR3 portion is preserved as DNA: 42 bases, with reading frame beginning at the first base. V is pared back by 0 bases and J by 6 bases, with 11 bases lying between the germline termini. As encoded in the germline V gene (reference sequence), CDR1 is SEHNR while CDR2 is FQNEAQ. Using the deep immunoSEQ assay, multiplex PCR amplified TCR CDR3 regions from genomic DNA. For each cell subset, the extracted genomic DNA was distributed evenly across all wells of several immunoSEQ 96-well plates, and each plate served as one replicate. For sorted subsets, 200 to 250 ng of genomic DNA, equivalent to some 33,000 T cell genomes, went into each replicate PCR. Purified libraries were quantified with a Qubit 3.0 fluorometer, sized on a Bioanalyzer 2100, and re-quantified with the KAPA Library Quantification kit. A separate single-read 150-cycle Illumina NextSeq 550 flow cell was used to sequence each immunoSEQ 96-well plate. Under the source paper's analysis protocol: Because only junctional sequences without quality scores were contained in the immunoSEQ output, filtering matching that applied to full-length reads could not be performed. To assign V/J genes and CDR3, sequences were annotated using PyIR, a Python wrapper for IgBLAST v1.9, with IMGT germline references. Any read was removed if the V/J assignment was weak (E-value above 1e-6), the CDR3 was missing, or the read contained stop codons, out-of-frame junctions, or ambiguous translated residues. V3J clonotypes were defined as sequences sharing the same inferred V gene, J gene, and CDR3 amino acid sequence. Percentage overlap between repertoires was computed as shared unique clonotypes divided by the size of the smaller repertoire. Three approaches were used to assess repertoire richness: RTK rarefaction, the Chao1 estimator, and Recon v2.1 estimates of unobserved clonotypes. OLGA was used to compute generation probabilities for all TCRbeta clonotypes that the gDNA method yielded from a few donors. Here the immuneACCESS table is served through TCRdb, limited to in-frame sequences with V and J called. Missing clones are a known gap in these copies; in checked studies unresolved V genes cover under half, and the rest lacks a known reason. The DNA gave D and trimming, while V, J and clone size come from that table. Here the sample has some 2,400,000 clones; 90% to 97% occur a single time. Around 0.13% of the sample is in the top ten clones.

The chain was built from TRBV7-9 and TRBJ1-2; a confident D gene designation cannot be given. The sample was naive CD4+ T cells sorted from blood. What the cell subset or site label conveys for this sample: CD45RA+ positively selected. The TCR was taken from a man aged 18-30 years in good health. The DNA sequence reads TGTGCCAGCAGCTTAGCTGAGGGCCGGCATGGCTACACCTTC. Protein translation: CASSLAEGRHGYTF.